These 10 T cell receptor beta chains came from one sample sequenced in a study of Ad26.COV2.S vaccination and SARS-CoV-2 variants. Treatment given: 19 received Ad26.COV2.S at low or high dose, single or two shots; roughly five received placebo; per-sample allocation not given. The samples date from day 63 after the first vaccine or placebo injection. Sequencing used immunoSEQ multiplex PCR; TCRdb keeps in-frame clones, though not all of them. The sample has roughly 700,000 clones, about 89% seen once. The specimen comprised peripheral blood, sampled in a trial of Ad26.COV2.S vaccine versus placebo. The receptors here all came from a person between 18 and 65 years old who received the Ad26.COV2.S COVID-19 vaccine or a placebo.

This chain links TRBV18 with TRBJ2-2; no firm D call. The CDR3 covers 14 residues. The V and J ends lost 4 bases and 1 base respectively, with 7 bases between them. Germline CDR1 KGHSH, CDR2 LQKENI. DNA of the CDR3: TGTGCCAGCTCACTGGTGGGGAACACCGGGGAGCTGTTTTTT. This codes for CASSLVGNTGELFF. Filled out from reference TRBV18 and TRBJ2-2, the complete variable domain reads NAGVMQNPRHLVRRRGQEARLRCSPMKGHSHVYWYRQLPEEGLKFMVYLQKENIIDESGMPKERFSAEFPKEGPSILRIQQVVRGDSAAYFCASSLVGNTGELFFGEGSRLTVL.

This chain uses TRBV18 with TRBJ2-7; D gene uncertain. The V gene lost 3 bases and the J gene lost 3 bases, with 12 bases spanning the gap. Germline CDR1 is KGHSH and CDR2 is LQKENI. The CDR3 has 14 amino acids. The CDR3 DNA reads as TGTGCCAGCTCACCTGGGCCGAAAGACTACGAGCAGTACTTC. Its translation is CASSPGPKDYEQYF. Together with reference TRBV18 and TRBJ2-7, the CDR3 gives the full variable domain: NAGVMQNPRHLVRRRGQEARLRCSPMKGHSHVYWYRQLPEEGLKFMVYLQKENIIDESGMPKERFSAEFPKEGPSILRIQQVVRGDSAAYFCASSPGPKDYEQYFGPGTRLTVT.

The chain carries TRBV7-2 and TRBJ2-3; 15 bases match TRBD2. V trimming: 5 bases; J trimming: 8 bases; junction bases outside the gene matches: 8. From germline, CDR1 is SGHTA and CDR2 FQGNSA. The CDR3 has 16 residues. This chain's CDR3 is CASSTGLAGGRGTQYF. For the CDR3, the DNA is TGTGCCAGCAGCACCGGACTAGCGGGGGGGCGGGGTACGCAGTATTTT.

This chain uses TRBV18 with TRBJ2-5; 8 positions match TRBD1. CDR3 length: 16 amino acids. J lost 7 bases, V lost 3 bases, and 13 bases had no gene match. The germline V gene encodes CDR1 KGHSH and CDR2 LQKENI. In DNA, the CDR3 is TGTGCCAGCTCACCCTCCCCGGGACAGGACTTAGGGACCCAGTACTTC. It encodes CASSPSPGQDLGTQYF.

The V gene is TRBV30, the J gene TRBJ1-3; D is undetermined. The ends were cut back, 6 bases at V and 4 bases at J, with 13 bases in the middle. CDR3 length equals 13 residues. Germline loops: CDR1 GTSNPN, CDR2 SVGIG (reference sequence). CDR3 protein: CACLGLYGNTIYF. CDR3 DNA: TGTGCCTGCCTCGGTTTGTACGGAAACACCATATATTTT.

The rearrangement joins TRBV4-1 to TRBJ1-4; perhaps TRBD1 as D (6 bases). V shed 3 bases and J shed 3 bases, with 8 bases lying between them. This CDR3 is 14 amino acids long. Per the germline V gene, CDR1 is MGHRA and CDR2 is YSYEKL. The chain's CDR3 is CASSQRQANEKLFF. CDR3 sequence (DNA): TGCGCCAGCAGCCAGCGACAGGCTAATGAAAAACTGTTTTTT.

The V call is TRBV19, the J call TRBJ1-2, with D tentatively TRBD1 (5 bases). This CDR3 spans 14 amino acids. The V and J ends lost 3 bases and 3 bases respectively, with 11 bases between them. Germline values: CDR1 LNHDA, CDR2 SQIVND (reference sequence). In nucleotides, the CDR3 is TGTGCCAGTAGTATGGGCAGGGACTACTATGGCTACACCTTC. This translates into CASSMGRDYYGYTF. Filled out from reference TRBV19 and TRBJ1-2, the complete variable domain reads DGGITQSPKYLFRKEGQNVTLSCEQNLNHDAMYWYRQDPGQGLRLIYYSQIVNDFQKGDIAEGYSVSREKKESFPLTVTSAQKNPTAFYLCASSMGRDYYGYTFGSGTRLTVV.

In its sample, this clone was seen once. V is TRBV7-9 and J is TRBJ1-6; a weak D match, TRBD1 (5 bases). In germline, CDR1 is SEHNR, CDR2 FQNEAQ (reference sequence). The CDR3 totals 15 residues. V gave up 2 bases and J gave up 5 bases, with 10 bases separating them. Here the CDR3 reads CASSLRQGHNSPLHF. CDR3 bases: TGTGCCAGCAGCTTACGGCAGGGTCATAATTCACCCCTCCACTTT.

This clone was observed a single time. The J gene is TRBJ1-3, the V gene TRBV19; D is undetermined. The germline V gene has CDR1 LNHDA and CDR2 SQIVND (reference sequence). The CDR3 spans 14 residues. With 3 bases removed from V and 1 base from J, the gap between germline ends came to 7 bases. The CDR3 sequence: CASSIWQSGNTIYF. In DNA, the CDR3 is TGTGCCAGTAGTATCTGGCAATCTGGAAACACCATATATTTT.

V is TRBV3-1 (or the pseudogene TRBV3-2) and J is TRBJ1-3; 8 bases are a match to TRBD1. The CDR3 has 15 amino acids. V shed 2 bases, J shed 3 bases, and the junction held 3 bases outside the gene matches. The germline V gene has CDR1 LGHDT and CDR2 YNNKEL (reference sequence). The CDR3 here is CASSQLDRGGNTIYF. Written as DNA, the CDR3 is TGTGCCAGCAGCCAACTAGACAGGGGTGGAAACACCATATATTTT.